A selection of T cell receptor beta chains follows, all from one sample in a study of T cells in Graves' hyperthyroidism and ophthalmopathy. TCRdb reprocessed the multiplex PCR reads with MiXCR, giving one entry per CDR3 protein. Here the sample spans 550,000 to 800,000 distinct CDR3 sequences, roughly 17% being singletons. The sequenced sample consisted of blood. The receptors here all came from a man aged 45-60 years with Graves' hyperthyroidism. Each CDR3 is given with its conserved first and last residue. A D gene is named only where the DNA matches it firmly. Only part of the rows carry a size: once, few, many, or a class if the clone is expanded.

>TRBV6-1|many|TRBJ1-1|NA
CASSEDGWTEAFF
TGTGCCAGCAGTGAAGACGGCTGGACTGAAGCTTTCTTT
>TRBV28|many|TRBJ1-1|NA
CASSFVSGLTEAFF
TGTGCCAGCAGTTTCGTCTCGGGACTAACGGAAGCTTTCTTT
>TRBV12-3/TRBV12-4|few|TRBJ1-1|NA
CASSLRGVGGNTEAFF
TGTGCCAGCAGTTTAAGGGGGGTCGGGGGGAACACTGAAGCTTTCTTT
>TRBV20-1|few|TRBJ1-6|TRBD1
CSAADRRNNSPLHF
TGCAGTGCTGCGGACAGGAGGAATAATTCACCCCTCCACTTT
>TRBV24-1|NA|TRBJ2-3|NA
CATSDDTDTQYF
TGTGCCACCAGTGATGACACAGATACGCAGTATTTT
>TRBV18|NA|TRBJ2-3|NA
CASSRKLITDTQYF
TGTGCCAGCTCCCGCAAACTTATCACAGATACGCAGTATTTT
>TRBV2|many|TRBJ1-2|NA
CASSEYSNYGYTF
TGTGCCAGCAGTGAATACAGTAACTATGGCTACACCTTC
>TRBV10-3|many|TRBJ2-7|NA
CAISEEPYYEQYF
TGTGCCATCAGTGAGGAGCCCTACTACGAGCAGTACTTC
>TRBV2|NA|TRBJ1-2|TRBD1
CASSPDRVAGYTF
TGTGCCAGCAGTCCGGACAGGGTAGCTGGCTACACCTTC
>TRBV28|many|TRBJ1-1|NA
CASSTSPNTEAFF
TGTGCCAGCAGTACCTCGCCGAACACTGAAGCTTTCTTT
>TRBV5-1|NA|TRBJ1-4|NA
CASSLGGTPTTNEKLFF
TGCGCCAGCAGCTTGGGGGGTACACCGACAACTAATGAAAAACTGTTTTTT
>TRBV6-1|many|TRBJ2-3|NA
CASTEGLSTDTQYF
TGTGCCAGCACCGAGGGACTTTCCACAGATACGCAGTATTTT
>TRBV9|few|TRBJ2-1|TRBD2
CASSGPSGRALGNEQFF
TGTGCCAGCAGCGGACCTAGCGGGAGGGCCTTGGGGAATGAGCAGTTCTTC
>TRBV20-1|once|TRBJ2-3|TRBD2
CSASRREDSADTQYF
TGCAGTGCTAGTCGGCGGGAGGACTCAGCAGATACGCAGTATTTT
>TRBV5-4|NA|TRBJ2-5|TRBD1
CASSTYRGETQYF
TGTGCCAGCAGTACGTACAGGGGTGAGACCCAGTACTTC
>TRBV19|many|TRBJ2-5|TRBD2
CASSQTSGIRETQYF
TGTGCCAGTAGCCAAACGAGCGGGATCCGGGAGACCCAGTACTTC
>TRBV7-8|many|TRBJ2-7|NA
CASSRSGGGISYEQYF
TGTGCCAGCAGCCGGAGTGGAGGGGGCATCTCCTACGAGCAGTACTTC
>TRBV19|few|TRBJ2-1|NA
CASTDISYNEQFF
TGTGCCAGTACAGACATCTCCTACAATGAGCAGTTCTTC
>TRBV7-9|few|TRBJ2-3|NA
CASSLANRDPSTDTQYF
TGTGCCAGCAGCTTAGCGAACCGGGACCCTAGCACAGATACGCAGTATTTT
>TRBV27|NA|TRBJ2-3|TRBD2
CASSSTGPVAGVNRVDTQYF
TGTGCCAGCAGCTCCACGGGGCCGGTAGCGGGAGTAAACCGTGTAGATACGCAGTATTTT
>TRBV7-9|many|TRBJ2-1|NA
CASSLVVNEQFF
TGTGCCAGCAGCTTAGTAGTCAATGAGCAGTTCTTC
>TRBV20-1|few|TRBJ2-7|TRBD1
CSARPSGQGVYEQYF
TGCAGTGCTAGACCTTCGGGACAGGGAGTCTACGAGCAGTACTTC
>TRBV5-1|many|TRBJ1-2|NA
CASSLGDGNYGYTF
TGCGCCAGCAGCTTGGGGGACGGAAACTATGGCTACACCTTC
>TRBV30|few|TRBJ1-2|TRBD1
CAWIGPGQGYYGYTF
TGTGCCTGGATTGGTCCGGGACAGGGGTACTATGGCTACACCTTC
>TRBV28|NA|TRBJ1-1|NA
CATCLFACTEAFF
TGTGCCACCTGCTTATTTGCCTGCACTGAAGCTTTCTTT
>TRBV6-1|many|TRBJ2-2|NA
CASGTARGGSNTGELFF
TGTGCCAGCGGAACCGCCCGGGGCGGAAGTAACACCGGGGAGCTGTTTTTT
>TRBV12-3/TRBV12-4|many|TRBJ2-3|NA
CASSLARDTQYF
TGTGCCAGCAGTTTAGCGCGAGATACGCAGTATTTT
>TRBV27|many|TRBJ2-1|NA
CATTLGWEQFF
TGTGCCACCACCTTAGGATGGGAGCAGTTCTTC
>TRBV30|NA|TRBJ1-1|NA
CAWRWGGTEAFF
TGTGCCTGGAGGTGGGGGGGAACTGAAGCTTTCTTT
>TRBV14|many|TRBJ2-1|TRBD2
CASSRRAGASFSEQFF
TGTGCCAGCAGCCGTAGAGCGGGAGCCTCCTTTTCTGAGCAGTTCTTC
>TRBV12-3/TRBV12-4|few|TRBJ2-7|TRBD1
CASSLAHDRAEQYF
TGTGCCAGCAGTTTAGCCCACGACAGGGCCGAGCAGTACTTC
>TRBV28|NA|TRBJ2-1|NA
CASSLGSGLVAEDSYNEQFF
TGTGCCAGCAGTTTAGGCTCCGGTCTTGTAGCGGAGGACTCCTACAATGAGCAGTTCTTC
>TRBV4-3|few|TRBJ2-1|TRBD2
CASSPSTSGMNEQFF
TGCGCCAGCAGCCCTTCGACTAGCGGGATGAATGAGCAGTTCTTC
>TRBV27|few|TRBJ1-6|NA
CASRPGLYNSPLHF
TGTGCCAGCCGCCCGGGTCTTTATAATTCACCCCTCCACTTT
>TRBV18|few|TRBJ2-1|TRBD1
CASSPLPTGAQGEQFF
TGTGCCAGCTCACCACTCCCAACAGGGGCGCAGGGTGAGCAGTTCTTC
>TRBV18|few|TRBJ2-1|NA
CASSPGSVSSYNEQFF
TGTGCCAGCTCACCAGGGTCGGTTAGCTCCTACAATGAGCAGTTCTTC
>TRBV11-2|many|TRBJ2-3|NA
CASRDIRGRLTDTQYF
TGTGCCAGCAGAGACATCCGAGGGAGGCTCACAGATACGCAGTATTTT
>TRBV20-1|many|TRBJ2-5|NA
CSAKPPGRPQETQYF
TGCAGTGCCAAACCTCCGGGACGGCCACAAGAGACCCAGTACTTC
>TRBV24-1|many|TRBJ2-1|TRBD2
CATSDLGTSGIYNEQFF
TGTGCCACCAGTGACCTGGGGACTAGCGGGATCTACAATGAGCAGTTCTTC
>TRBV20-1|few|TRBJ2-1|NA
CSARDGRGLRDEQFF
TGCAGTGCTAGAGATGGCAGGGGTCTCCGCGATGAGCAGTTCTTC
>TRBV4-3|few|TRBJ2-1|TRBD2
CASSPSGNSYNEQFF
TGCGCCAGCAGCCCAAGCGGGAACTCCTACAATGAGCAGTTCTTC
>TRBV6-1|NA|TRBJ2-7|NA
CASSQRDNPYEQYF
TGTGCCAGCAGTCAGCGGGACAACCCCTACGAGCAGTACTTC
>TRBV28|NA|TRBJ2-2|TRBD2
CASSAAGGHTGELFF
TGTGCCAGCAGTGCAGCGGGAGGGCACACCGGGGAGCTGTTTTTT
>TRBV2|many|TRBJ2-3|TRBD1
CASNRQGPGTDTQYF
TGTGCCAGCAACCGACAGGGCCCCGGCACAGATACGCAGTATTTT
>TRBV24-1|many|TRBJ2-7|NA
CATSDGVGPTYEQYF
TGTGCCACCAGTGATGGGGTAGGACCCACCTACGAGCAGTACTTC
>TRBV29-1|few|TRBJ2-1|TRBD2
CSVPGVAGSEQFF
TGCAGCGTTCCTGGGGTAGCGGGATCAGAGCAGTTCTTC
>TRBV19|many|TRBJ1-1|NA
CASSIYGGTEAFF
TGTGCCAGTAGTATCTACGGGGGCACTGAAGCTTTCTTT
>TRBV5-1|NA|TRBJ1-2|NA
CASSLGVPGFFGYTF
TGCGCCAGCAGCTTGGGCGTACCAGGTTTCTTTGGCTACACCTTC
>TRBV29-1|few|TRBJ1-3|NA
CSVAGLRGNTIYF
TGCAGCGTTGCGGGTCTACGAGGAAACACCATATATTTT
>TRBV28|many|TRBJ2-7|TRBD2
CASSTSVPTYEQYF
TGTGCCAGCAGTACTAGCGTCCCTACCTACGAGCAGTACTTC
>TRBV4-1|few|TRBJ2-2|NA
CASSQDAEVSYTGELFF
TGCGCCAGCAGCCAAGATGCGGAGGTTTCGTACACCGGGGAGCTGTTTTTT
>TRBV28|many|TRBJ1-4|TRBD1
CASRPTGGVEKLFF
TGTGCCAGCAGACCTACAGGGGGAGTTGAAAAACTGTTTTTT
>TRBV27|many|TRBJ2-1|NA
CASSPRGSNEQFF
TGTGCCAGCAGTCCGAGGGGGAGCAATGAGCAGTTCTTC
>TRBV28|NA|TRBJ2-1|NA
CASSPGGYEQFF
TGTGCCAGCAGTCCAGGTGGTTATGAGCAGTTCTTC